Reported below is one T cell receptor (beta chain). The sample originates from a study of blood T cell repertoires in COVID-19. Background on the study: COVID-19 samples collected from the United States, Italy and Spain covered acute and convalescent phases.

Study processing details: The assay estimated nucleated cells by amplifying reference gene primers. Sequencing used immunoSEQ multiplex PCR; TCRdb keeps in-frame clones, though not all of them. V and J calls and clone size are given by that table; D and trimming were obtained from the DNA. The sample contains hundreds of thousands of clones, approximately 83% of which appear only once. The CDR3 is 13 residues long. Germline loops: CDR1 SGHDT, CDR2 YYEEEE. Trimming cost V 2 bases and J 7 bases, with 9 bases left between them. The gene calls are TRBV5-6 and TRBJ2-2; maybe TRBD2 (6 bases). The sequenced sample consisted of peripheral blood. The sequence derives from a woman between 40 and 55 years old with active or convalescent COVID-19. The CDR3 loop is CASSLRTIGELFF. The CDR3 DNA reads TGTGCCAGCAGCTTACGGACTATCGGGGAGCTGTTTTTT.